The 20 T cell receptor beta chains below come from one sample, sequenced in a study of T cell responses to AZD1222 COVID-19 vaccine. Assay used: immunoSEQ multiplex PCR; TCRdb lists only in-frame clones, some missing. The sample holds 120,000 to 150,000 clones; just over 90% are singletons and the top ten take less than 1%. The material was peripheral blood, obtained on day 0 of MenACWY control vaccination. The source of these receptors is an adult in good health.

The gene calls are TRBV5-1 and TRBJ2-7; D possibly matches TRBD1 or TRBD2 (7 bases each). With 0 bases removed from V and 0 bases from J, the gap between germline ends came to 10 bases. The CDR3 spans 15 residues. CDR1 is SGHRS, CDR2 YFSETQ, per germline. CDR3 residues: CASSLERDSSYEQYF. CDR3 in DNA: TGCGCCAGCAGCTTGGAGCGGGACAGCTCCTACGAGCAGTACTTC.

CDR3 nucleotides: TGCGCCAGCAGCTTGAACGAGGACAGCTATGGCTACACCTTC. Its protein product is CASSLNEDSYGYTF. V gene TRBV5-1 combines with J gene TRBJ1-2; D may be TRBD1 (6 bases). The CDR3 length is 14 residues. Trimming stripped 1 base from V and 4 bases from J, with 11 bases between. The germline CDR1 and CDR2 sequences are SGHRS and YFSETQ.

This clone was observed a single time. This rearrangement joins TRBV12-3 or TRBV12-4 to TRBJ2-1; D possibly corresponds to TRBD1 (5 bases). V shed 4 bases and J shed 10 bases, with 11 bases lying between them. The CDR3 is 12 residues long. The DNA of the CDR3 is TGTGCCAGCAGTTCTGACAGTATAGAGCAGTTCTTC. It codes for CASSSDSIEQFF.

The genes are TRBV7-8 and TRBJ1-5; D is ambiguous. This CDR3 is built from 14 residues. Germline assignment: CDR1 SGHVS and CDR2 FQNEAQ. The V end lost 2 bases, the J end lost 3 bases, and 8 bases lay between the germline ends. CDR3 coding DNA: TGTGCCAGCAGCTTAATGAGGGTCAATCAGCCCCAGCATTTT. This translates into CASSLMRVNQPQHF.

The chain uses TRBV19 and TRBJ2-5, with 16 positions matching TRBD2. J lost 1 base, V lost 6 bases, and 14 bases had no gene match. CDR3 length: 20 amino acids. Germline V lookup: CDR1 LNHDA, CDR2 SQIVND (reference sequence). The CDR3 nucleotides read TGTGCCAGTAGCCCTTGGCCGGGGACTAGCGGGGGGGCCGGCCAAGAGACCCAGTACTTC. As protein: CASSPWPGTSGGAGQETQYF.

The rearrangement joins TRBV29-1 to TRBJ1-1; 8 bases are a match to TRBD1. Unmatched junction bases numbered 5, after V lost 3 bases and J lost 5 bases. In germline, CDR1 is SQVTM, CDR2 ANQGSEA. This CDR3 has 13 amino acids. The CDR3 DNA follows: TGCAGCGTTGACAGGGGGCTGGGGACTGAAGCTTTCTTT. It is translated as CSVDRGLGTEAFF.

The chain has TRBV27 and TRBJ1-6; D remains unclear. The CDR3 runs to 14 residues. V lost 6 bases and J lost 0, with 6 bases in between. The germline CDR1 and CDR2 sequences are MNHEY and SMNVEV (reference sequence). The CDR3 is CASRQSSYNSPLHF. Here the CDR3 DNA reads TGTGCCAGCAGACAAAGCTCCTATAATTCACCCCTCCACTTT.

V is TRBV11-2 and J is TRBJ2-7; D unresolved. V lost 5 bases, J lost 3 bases, and 17 bases lay in between. The CDR3 is 15 amino acids. The germline V gene has CDR1 SGHAT and CDR2 FQNNGV. The CDR3 loop is CASSAAPLKIYEQYF. DNA for the CDR3: TGTGCCAGCAGCGCCGCCCCCTTGAAGATCTACGAGCAGTACTTC.

The chain combines TRBV19 with TRBJ2-1; TRBD1 might be the D (5 bases). This CDR3 has 17 amino acids. The V end lost 2 bases, the J end lost 0 bases, and 14 bases lay between the germline ends. CDR1 and CDR2 from the germline V gene are LNHDA and SQIVND (reference sequence). The CDR3 nucleotides read TGTGCCAGTAGTATAAAATTAGGGGCGCTCTCCTACAATGAGCAGTTCTTC. This sequence encodes CASSIKLGALSYNEQFF.

The chain couples TRBV5-4 to TRBJ1-2; D is uncertain. The germline CDR1 and CDR2 sequences are SGHNT and YYREEE (reference sequence). The CDR3 sequence is 15 residues long. V shed 1 base and J shed 2 bases, with 12 bases lying between them. The CDR3 protein is CASSLPWAENYGYTF. CDR3 coding DNA: TGTGCCAGCAGCTTGCCGTGGGCAGAAAACTATGGCTACACCTTC.

The V gene is TRBV27, the J gene TRBJ2-3; no definite D call. The V gene lost 0 bases and the J gene lost 5 bases, with 9 bases spanning the gap. This CDR3 spans 14 amino acids. From germline, CDR1 is MNHEY and CDR2 SMNVEV (reference sequence). CDR3 bases: TGTGCCAGCAGTTTATCGGTGGGGTTAGATACGCAGTATTTT. This codes for CASSLSVGLDTQYF.

The chain couples TRBV6-5 to TRBJ1-1; tentative D call: TRBD1 (5 bases). V was cut by 6 bases and J by 3 bases, with 14 bases left in between. Germline V gives CDR1 MNHEY, CDR2 SVGAGI. The CDR3 length is 14 residues. CDR3 sequence reads: CASRLFGGDTEAFF. DNA for the CDR3: TGTGCCAGCAGGCTTTTCGGGGGAGACACTGAAGCTTTCTTT.

The rearrangement links TRBV27 to TRBJ1-2; the D gene is possibly TRBD1 (5 bases). The CDR3 consists of 17 residues. Germline-derived CDR1 and CDR2 are MNHEY and SMNVEV (reference sequence). The V end lost 5 bases, the J end lost 8 bases, and 27 bases lay between the germline ends. CDR3 coding DNA: TGTGCCAGCAGTCTTACAGGAGGTTCTCGTCTTATCGGAGGCTACACCTTC. Translating gives CASSLTGGSRLIGGYTF.

J is TRBJ1-6 and V is TRBV2, with a tentative D call TRBD1 (5 bases). V shed 2 bases and J shed 6 bases, with 14 bases lying between them. Germline CDR1 SNHLY, CDR2 FYNNEI. There are 16 residues in the CDR3. The CDR3 here is CASSEFGGLGNSPLHF. The CDR3 DNA reads as TGTGCCAGCAGTGAATTCGGGGGTTTGGGTAATTCACCCCTCCACTTT.

This chain connects TRBV5-1 to TRBJ1-1; D might be TRBD1 (5 bases). Germline CDR1 SGHRS, CDR2 YFSETQ. This CDR3 spans 14 amino acids. Trimming took off 0 bases at V and 1 base at J, with 7 bases between the two ends. CDR3 in DNA: TGCGCCAGCAGCTTGGCAGGGAAGAACACTGAAGCTTTCTTT. Translating it yields CASSLAGKNTEAFF.

J is TRBJ2-1 and V is TRBV4-1, with D maybe TRBD1 (5 bases). V was shortened by 0 bases and J by 7 bases, with 10 bases between the two germline ends. The germline V gene has CDR1 MGHRA and CDR2 YSYEKL. CDR3 length equals 14 residues. As DNA, the CDR3 is TGCGCCAGCAGCCAAGATCGGGCAGGGAATGAGCAGTTCTTC. This sequence encodes CASSQDRAGNEQFF.

This CDR3 is CASSLNPLQQADTQYF. In nucleotides, the CDR3 is TGCGCCAGCAGCTTGAACCCCCTACAGCAGGCAGATACGCAGTATTTT. The V and J genes are TRBV5-1 and TRBJ2-3, with D hard to call. CDR3 length equals 16 residues. V lost 1 base to trimming and J lost 4 bases, with 16 bases between them. CDR1 and CDR2 (germline): SGHRS, YFSETQ.

This chain links TRBV5-1 with TRBJ2-7; 7 positions match TRBD2. The CDR3 is 15 amino acids. The V and J ends lost 0 bases and 1 base, in that order; junction bases with no gene match: 4. Per germline, CDR1 SGHRS and CDR2 YFSETQ. The CDR3 loop reads CASSLASSGSYEQYF. As DNA, the CDR3 is TGCGCCAGCAGCTTGGCCTCTAGCGGATCCTACGAGCAGTACTTC.

V usage is TRBV9 and J usage is TRBJ2-7; 8 bases are a match to TRBD1. J gave up 7 bases and V 2 bases, and 5 bases lay outside the gene matches. The CDR3 is 13 amino acids. In germline, CDR1 is SGDLS, CDR2 YYNGEE. CDR3 region: CASSVGQAREQYF. DNA of the CDR3: TGTGCCAGCAGCGTGGGACAGGCGCGAGAGCAGTACTTC. Full variable domain (remainder filled in from reference TRBV9 and TRBJ2-7): DSGVTQTPKHLITATGQRVTLRCSPRSGDLSVYWYQQSLDQGLQFLIQYYNGEERAKGNILERFSAQQFPDLHSELNLSSLELGDSALYFCASSVGQAREQYFGPGTRLTVT.

This sequence joins TRBV6-5 and TRBJ1-1, with a tentative D call TRBD1 (5 bases). V dropped 1 base and J dropped 4 bases, with 13 bases sitting between them. The CDR3 covers 15 residues. In germline, CDR1 is MNHEY, CDR2 SVGAGI. Here the CDR3 reads CASSYLRGVGTEAFF. Written as DNA, the CDR3 is TGTGCCAGCAGTTACTTACGGGGGGTAGGCACTGAAGCTTTCTTT.